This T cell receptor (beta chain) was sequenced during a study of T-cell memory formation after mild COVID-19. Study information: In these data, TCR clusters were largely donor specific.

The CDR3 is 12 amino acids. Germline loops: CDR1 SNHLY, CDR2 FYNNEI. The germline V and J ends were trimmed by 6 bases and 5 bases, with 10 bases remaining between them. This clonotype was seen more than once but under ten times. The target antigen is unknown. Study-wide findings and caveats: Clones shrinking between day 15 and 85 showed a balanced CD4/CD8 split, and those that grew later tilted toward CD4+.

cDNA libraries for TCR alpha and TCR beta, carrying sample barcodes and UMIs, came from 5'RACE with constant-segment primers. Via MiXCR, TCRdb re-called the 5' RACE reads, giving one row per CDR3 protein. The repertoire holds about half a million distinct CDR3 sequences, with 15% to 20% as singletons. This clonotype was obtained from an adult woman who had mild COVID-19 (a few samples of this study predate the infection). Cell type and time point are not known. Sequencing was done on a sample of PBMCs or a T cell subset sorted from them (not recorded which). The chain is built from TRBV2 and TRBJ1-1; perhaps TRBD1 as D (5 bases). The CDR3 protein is CASRLGVTEAFF. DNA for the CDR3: TGTGCCAGCAGATTAGGGGTGACTGAAGCTTTCTTT.